Below, 27 T cell receptor beta chains from the same sample are listed, as sequenced in a study of blood T cell repertoires in COVID-19 (dated by TCRdb to about 2020). Libraries were built with the immunoSEQ multiplex PCR assay. Drawn from immuneACCESS, this table holds only the in-frame rearrangements with V and J called that TCRdb kept. Clones are partly lost; checked studies trace under half to an unresolved V gene and leave the rest unexplained. The sample table contains tens of thousands of clones; only one count was recorded for 86% of them. The ten largest clones take up approximately 19% of the sample. The sequenced sample was peripheral blood. The receptor source for this set is an elderly woman with acute or convalescent COVID-19.

This rearrangement joins TRBV11-2 to TRBJ1-2; perhaps TRBD1 as D (5 bases). The ends were cut back, 5 bases at V and 0 bases at J, with 16 bases in the middle. Germline CDR1 reads SGHAT; CDR2 reads FQNNGV. The CDR3 is made up of 16 amino acids. The CDR3 region is CASSVDRYRANYGYTF. The CDR3 nucleotides read TGTGCCAGCAGCGTCGACAGATACAGAGCTAACTATGGCTACACCTTC. Full variable domain (outside the CDR3, taken from reference TRBV11-2 and TRBJ1-2): EAGVAQSPRYKIIEKRQSVAFWCNPISGHATLYWYQQILGQGPKLLIQFQNNGVVDDSQLPKDRFSAERLKGVDSTLKIQPAKLEDSAVYLCASSVDRYRANYGYTFGSGTRLTVV.

DNA of the CDR3: TGCGCCAGCAGCGGTCAAGCGGGGGGCAGGTGGGATACGCAGTATTTT. As protein: CASSGQAGGRWDTQYF. V and J are TRBV5-1 and TRBJ2-3; TRBD2 matches at 9 bases. The V segment lost 4 bases and the J segment 6 bases; nucleotides outside the gene matches: 12. CDR1 and CDR2 (germline): SGHRS, YFSETQ. This CDR3 is 16 amino acids long.

This rearrangement joins TRBV3-1 (or the pseudogene TRBV3-2) to TRBJ1-3; 8 nucleotides align to TRBD1. This CDR3 has 16 residues. Per germline, CDR1 LGHDT and CDR2 YNNKEL (reference sequence). The J segment lost 0 bases and the V segment lost 5 bases, leaving 6 bases of the junction unmatched. The CDR3 protein is CASSDRDRYSGNTIYF. The CDR3 coding sequence is TGTGCCAGCAGCGACCGGGACAGGTACTCTGGAAACACCATATATTTT.

This clone is a singleton in its sample. The chain has TRBV19 and TRBJ2-6; 9 bases line up with TRBD2. The CDR3 is 18 residues long. Germline V gives CDR1 LNHDA, CDR2 SQIVND (reference sequence). Losses at the gene ends were 3 bases for V and 0 bases for J; bases not matched to a gene: 6. CDR3 amino acids: CASSISLAGLSGANVLTF. As DNA, the CDR3 is TGTGCCAGTAGTATTAGTCTAGCGGGGCTCTCTGGGGCCAACGTCCTGACTTTC.

This clone was recorded once. The germline gene is not matched at one end of the junction; a read error may be the cause. J is TRBJ1-5 and V is TRBV6-5; tentatively, D is TRBD1 (5 bases). The CDR3 length is 13 residues. CDR1 MNHEY and CDR2 SVGAGI come from the germline V gene. The CDR3: CAGRQNSNQPQHF. DNA of the CDR3: TGTGCCGGCAGACAGAATAGCAATCAGCCCCAGCATTTT.

The gene calls are TRBV13 and TRBJ2-3, with D unclear. Germline V CDR1 and CDR2: PRHDT, FYEKMQ (reference sequence). CDR3 length: 15 residues. V was pared by 5 bases and J by 4 bases, with 16 bases between. In DNA form, the CDR3 reads TGTGCCAGCAGCCCGCCTACTCGAAGCGCAGATACGCAGTATTTT. This sequence encodes CASSPPTRSADTQYF.

The genes are TRBV5-1 and TRBJ1-6; the D is unclear. The ends were cut back, 3 bases at V and 4 bases at J, with 8 bases in the middle. Per the germline V gene, CDR1 is SGHRS and CDR2 is YFSETQ. This CDR3 is built from 14 residues. CDR3: CASSSNTYNSPLHF. The DNA of the CDR3 is TGCGCCAGCAGCTCCAACACGTATAATTCACCCCTCCACTTT.

This rearrangement joins TRBV2 to TRBJ2-1; 9 bases match TRBD2. V was clipped by 7 bases and J by 9 bases; unmatched bases: 7. This CDR3 has 13 residues. CDR1 and CDR2 (germline): SNHLY, FYNNEI. CDR3 in DNA: TGTGCCAGCAAGGCTAGCGGGACGGGTGAGCAGTTCTTC. Translation: CASKASGTGEQFF.

The chain is built from TRBV5-1 and TRBJ2-7, with TRBD1 as a possible D gene (6 bases). The CDR3 loop spans 14 amino acids. Trimming removed 0 bases at V and 1 base at J, with 8 bases between. Per the germline V gene, CDR1 is SGHRS and CDR2 is YFSETQ. CDR3 DNA sequence: TGCGCCAGCAGCTTGGAGGACAGATCCTACGAGCAGTACTTC. This sequence encodes CASSLEDRSYEQYF.

The rearrangement links TRBV11-2 to TRBJ2-1; 13 bases match TRBD2. The CDR3 extends over 16 amino acids. V lost 1 base to trimming and J lost 3 bases; unmatched junction nucleotides: 0. Looked up from germline, CDR1 is SGHAT and CDR2 is FQNNGV. The CDR3 protein is CASSLGLAGGYNEQFF. The CDR3 DNA reads TGTGCCAGCAGCTTAGGACTAGCGGGGGGCTACAATGAGCAGTTCTTC.

V usage is TRBV19 and J usage is TRBJ2-1; tentatively, D is TRBD2 (7 bases). In germline, CDR1 is LNHDA, CDR2 SQIVND (reference sequence). The length of the CDR3 is 16 residues. V lost 1 base to trimming and J lost 3 bases, with 13 bases between them. The CDR3 nucleotides read TGTGCCAGTAGTATAGCGGGGGGCGGCCTCTACAATGAGCAGTTCTTC. It specifies CASSIAGGGLYNEQFF.

The chain joins TRBV15 to TRBJ2-4; the D is unclear. Trimming cost V 0 bases and J 0 bases, with 6 bases left between them. This CDR3 contains 15 residues. The V gene's germline CDR1 is LNHNV and CDR2 YYDKDF (reference sequence). The CDR3: CATSRDLVAKNIQYF. In DNA, the CDR3 is TGTGCCACCAGCAGAGACCTCGTAGCCAAAAACATTCAGTACTTC.

V and J are TRBV19 and TRBJ2-5; TRBD2 aligns across 14 bases. With 2 bases clipped from V and 5 bases from J, the junction kept 4 bases outside the gene matches. CDR1 and CDR2 (germline): LNHDA, SQIVND (reference sequence). This CDR3 is built from 16 residues. The CDR3 sequence is CASSIPTSGGAETQYF. The CDR3 bases are TGTGCCAGTAGTATACCGACTAGCGGGGGGGCCGAGACCCAGTACTTC.

V is TRBV18 and J is TRBJ2-5, with TRBD1 identical over 8 bases. CDR3 size: 15 residues. Germline V gene lookup returns CDR1 KGHSH and CDR2 LQKENI. After removal of 2 bases from V and 5 bases from J, the junction contained 7 bases not matched to a gene. CDR3 loop: CASSPNQGAGETQYF. The DNA of the CDR3 is TGTGCCAGCTCACCAAACCAGGGGGCGGGTGAGACCCAGTACTTC.

The V and J genes are TRBV5-4 and TRBJ2-7, with 9 bases identical to TRBD1. Germline V gives CDR1 SGHNT, CDR2 YYREEE (reference sequence). The ends lost 0 bases at V and 3 bases at J; junction bases unmatched: 7. The length of the CDR3 is 16 residues. The CDR3 nucleotides are TGTGCCAGCAGCTTGGACGGGACAGGGAAAAGCTACGAGCAGTACTTC. Protein product: CASSLDGTGKSYEQYF.

The CDR3 sequence is CASRQTGVDLAFF. The DNA for the CDR3 is TGTGCCAGCAGACAGACAGGGGTAGACTTGGCTTTCTTT. This rearrangement joins TRBV12-3 or TRBV12-4 to TRBJ1-1, with 8 bases fitting TRBD1. This CDR3 region has 13 residues. The ends lost 6 bases at V and 11 bases at J; junction bases unmatched: 11.

V gene TRBV28 combines with J gene TRBJ1-6, with 9 bases lining up with TRBD1. The V segment lost 1 base and the J segment 8 bases; nucleotides outside the gene matches: 3. CDR1 and CDR2 (germline): MDHEN, SYDVKM. The CDR3 is 15 residues long. As DNA, the CDR3 is TGTGCCAGCAGTTTATTAACAGGGGGCGATTCACCCCTCCACTTT. This encodes CASSLLTGGDSPLHF. The complete variable domain, with remaining parts taken from reference TRBV28 and TRBJ1-6, reads DVKVTQSSRYLVKRTGEKVFLECVQDMDHENMFWYRQDPGLGLRLIYFSYDVKMKEKGDIPEGYSVSREKKERFSLILESASTNQTSMYLCASSLLTGGDSPLHFGNGTRLTVT.

This clone was recorded only once. The genes are TRBV15 and TRBJ1-1, with no clear D. Trimming took off 5 bases at V and 6 bases at J, with 13 bases between the two ends. Germline values: CDR1 LNHNV, CDR2 YYDKDF (reference sequence). The CDR3 is 13 residues long. CDR3 sequence (DNA): TGTGCCACCAGCCGTTCGGGCGGGCCTGAAGCTTTCTTT. It specifies CATSRSGGPEAFF.

V is TRBV6-6 and J is TRBJ2-7, with 10 bases matching TRBD1. With 6 bases clipped from V and 7 bases from J, the junction kept 9 bases outside the gene matches. The germline V gene has CDR1 MNHNY and CDR2 SVGAGI (reference sequence). CDR3 length: 14 residues. The DNA of the CDR3 is TGTGCCAGCAGACAAGGGACAGGGGCTACGGAGCAGTACTTC. Its protein product is CASRQGTGATEQYF.

V and J are TRBV7-8 and TRBJ2-7; D is possibly TRBD2 (5 bases). The CDR3 spans 17 residues. Trimming took off 1 base at V and 4 bases at J, with 20 bases between the two ends. Looked up from germline, CDR1 is SGHVS and CDR2 is FQNEAQ. CDR3 in DNA: TGTGCCAGCAGCTTAGTCCGGGGAGTCCTGAAGATGTACGAGCAGTACTTC. Its translation is CASSLVRGVLKMYEQYF.

This chain joins TRBV5-1 and TRBJ2-3; 9 bases match TRBD2. The V gene's germline CDR1 is SGHRS and CDR2 YFSETQ. With V trimmed by 0 bases and J by 0 bases, 5 bases remained unmatched. CDR3 length equals 17 residues. CDR3 loop: CASSLERGAPSTDTQYF. The CDR3 DNA reads as TGCGCCAGCAGCTTGGAGCGGGGGGCCCCTAGCACAGATACGCAGTATTTT.

The CDR3, as DNA: TGTGCCAGCAGCCGTACCGGGACAGGGCGTGAAAAACTGTTTTTT. Protein: CASSRTGTGREKLFF. V usage is TRBV3-1 (or the pseudogene TRBV3-2) and J usage is TRBJ1-4; 9 positions agree with TRBD1. Per germline, CDR1 LGHDT and CDR2 YNNKEL (reference sequence). This CDR3 is built from 15 residues. The junction had 7 bases not matched to a gene; V was cut back by 4 bases and J by 7 bases.

The V call is TRBV11-2, the J call TRBJ1-3, with TRBD1 matching 7 bases. V shed 1 base and J 0 bases; nucleotides not matched to a gene: 6. Germline CDR1 SGHAT, CDR2 FQNNGV. The CDR3 runs 17 residues. The CDR3 region is CASSLGQGLLSGNTIYF. The DNA for the CDR3 is TGTGCCAGCAGCTTAGGACAGGGCCTCCTCTCTGGAAACACCATATATTTT.

This clone came up a few times. This rearrangement joins TRBV15 to TRBJ1-1, with a tentative D call TRBD1 (5 bases). Germline V gene lookup returns CDR1 LNHNV and CDR2 YYDKDF (reference sequence). V was cut by 0 bases and J by 5 bases, with 10 bases left in between. This CDR3 spans 14 amino acids. This CDR3 reads CATSRDRGGTEAFF. The CDR3 nucleotides read TGTGCCACCAGCAGAGATCGGGGGGGAACTGAAGCTTTCTTT.

The V call is TRBV4-1, the J call TRBJ2-1, with D possibly matching TRBD1 (7 bases). In germline, CDR1 is MGHRA, CDR2 YSYEKL. Trimming stripped 6 bases from V and 2 bases from J, with 14 bases between. This CDR3 is built from 15 residues. The CDR3 region is CASRARGAPYNEQFF. The CDR3, as DNA: TGCGCCAGCAGGGCCAGGGGGGCCCCCTACAATGAGCAGTTCTTC.

As for this clone: The junction departs from germline at one end; a sequencing error may be responsible. The chain carries TRBV4-1 and TRBJ2-2; D gene uncertain. The CDR3 loop spans 12 amino acids. The germline V gene has CDR1 MGHRA and CDR2 YSYEKL. The CDR3 coding sequence is TGCGCCAGCAGGCAAGGCGACGGGGAGCTGTTTTTT. Protein: CASRQGDGELFF.

The chain combines TRBV7-9 with TRBJ1-1; a weak D match, TRBD1 (5 bases). With 5 bases removed from V and 4 bases from J, the gap between germline ends came to 17 bases. CDR1 and CDR2 from the germline V gene are SEHNR and FQNEAQ (reference sequence). This CDR3 is 15 amino acids long. The CDR3 region is CASSAWDPGSTEAFF. Written as DNA, the CDR3 is TGTGCCAGCAGCGCCTGGGACCCCGGGAGCACTGAAGCTTTCTTT.